The next 32 T cell receptor beta chains were all read from a single sample in a study of blood T cell repertoires in COVID-19. Profiling relied on immunoSEQ multiplex PCR, and the TCRdb table lists in-frame clones only, not all of them. In the table there are around 220,000 clones, approximately 82% of which are singletons. Source material: peripheral blood. The receptors were sampled from a woman older than 75 with active or convalescent COVID-19.

The chain links TRBV7-8 to TRBJ2-5; TRBD2 agrees at 12 bases. The germline gives CDR1 SGHVS, CDR2 FQNEAQ. J gave up 5 bases and V 3 bases, and 1 base lay outside the gene matches. This CDR3 spans 14 amino acids. CDR3 in amino acids: CASSFGTSGETQYF. CDR3 DNA: TGTGCCAGCAGCTTTGGGACTAGCGGGGAGACCCAGTACTTC.

The chain recombines TRBV7-2 with TRBJ2-5, with 9 bases identical to TRBD1. This CDR3 spans 14 amino acids. Germline CDR1 and CDR2: SGHTA and FQGNSA. Germline trimming cut 5 bases from V and 4 bases from J; bases unmatched to any gene: 5. In DNA form, the CDR3 reads TGTGCCAGCAGCAAGGACAGGGGCGGAGAGACCCAGTACTTC. Translated: CASSKDRGGETQYF.

V usage is TRBV28 and J usage is TRBJ1-1; 9 nucleotides agree with TRBD1. The CDR3 consists of 17 residues. V shed 5 bases, J shed 1 base, and the junction held 11 bases outside the gene matches. Germline CDR1 is MDHEN and CDR2 is SYDVKM. The CDR3 region has the DNA TGTGCCAGCAGTCTACCATACGCGGGACAGGGGAACACTGAAGCTTTCTTT. It specifies CASSLPYAGQGNTEAFF.

This rearrangement joins TRBV28 to TRBJ1-4; no definite D call. Between the trimmed V and J ends, which lost 3 bases and 3 bases, there was a span of 14 bases. Germline V lookup: CDR1 MDHEN, CDR2 SYDVKM. The CDR3 contains 16 residues. The DNA for the CDR3 is TGTGCCAGCAGTTTCCCCGGTGGGCGCCCTAATGAAAAACTGTTTTTT. Translated: CASSFPGGRPNEKLFF.

This sequence joins TRBV18 and TRBJ1-1; no firm D call. CDR1 is KGHSH, CDR2 LQKENI, per germline. Trimming left V 6 bases short and J 6 bases short, with 11 bases between. CDR3 length equals 12 residues. The CDR3 DNA sequence: TGTGCCAGCTCTACGAGAAACTCTGAAGCTTTCTTT. This encodes CASSTRNSEAFF.

The V and J genes are TRBV7-8 and TRBJ1-1; 8 positions agree with TRBD1. V was pared by 3 bases and J by 5 bases, with 5 bases of the junction left unmatched. The CDR3 loop spans 14 amino acids. Germline V lookup: CDR1 SGHVS, CDR2 FQNEAQ. The CDR3 bases are TGTGCCAGCAGCTTGGACAGGGCGAGGACTGAAGCTTTCTTT. Translated, it gives CASSLDRARTEAFF. Based on the CDR3 plus reference TRBV7-8 and TRBJ1-1, the full variable domain is GAGVSQSPRYKVAKRGQDVALRCDPISGHVSLFWYQQALGQGPEFLTYFQNEAQLDKSGLPSDRFFAERPEGSVSTLKIQRTQQEDSAVYLCASSLDRARTEAFFGQGTRLTVV.

The J gene is TRBJ1-3, the V gene TRBV29-1; TRBD1 matches 7 bases. V lost 6 bases to trimming and J lost 4 bases; unmatched junction nucleotides: 9. The CDR3 extends over 14 amino acids. Germline V lookup: CDR1 SQVTM, CDR2 ANQGSEA. CDR3 nucleotides: TGCAGCGTCGTGACAGGGAGCAAGGGAAACACCATATATTTT. This gives the protein CSVVTGSKGNTIYF.

This chain uses TRBV18 with TRBJ1-5, with TRBD1 matching 7 bases. Germline V gives CDR1 KGHSH, CDR2 LQKENI. The CDR3 is 16 residues long. V lost 2 bases to trimming and J lost 4 bases; unmatched junction nucleotides: 8. CDR3 sequence (DNA): TGTGCCAGCTCACCAAGGAGTGGGACAGAGAATCAGCCCCAGCATTTT. This translates into CASSPRSGTENQPQHF. The full variable domain, its missing parts supplied by reference TRBV18 and TRBJ1-5, is NAGVMQNPRHLVRRRGQEARLRCSPMKGHSHVYWYRQLPEEGLKFMVYLQKENIIDESGMPKERFSAEFPKEGPSILRIQQVVRGDSAAYFCASSPRSGTENQPQHFGDGTRLSIL.

The rearrangement links TRBV28 to TRBJ1-6, with 8 bases identical to TRBD1. This CDR3 is 15 amino acids long. The germline V gene has CDR1 MDHEN and CDR2 SYDVKM. The trim removed 6 bases at V and 4 bases at J, leaving 5 bases unmatched. CDR3 sequence: CASRLDRVYNSPLHF. CDR3 bases: TGTGCCAGCAGGTTGGACAGGGTTTATAATTCACCCCTCCACTTT.

The rearrangement joins TRBV5-1 to TRBJ2-3; D may be TRBD1 (6 bases). The CDR3 is 15 amino acids. With 4 bases removed from V and 2 bases from J, the gap between germline ends came to 14 bases. Per germline, CDR1 SGHRS and CDR2 YFSETQ. The CDR3 protein is CASSLGQTYTDTQYF. In nucleotides, the CDR3 is TGCGCCAGCAGCCTAGGACAGACATACACAGATACGCAGTATTTT.

V is TRBV9 and J is TRBJ1-3; possibly TRBD1 for D (6 bases). The germline V gene has CDR1 SGDLS and CDR2 YYNGEE. The CDR3 is 15 amino acids. The V gene lost 5 bases and the J gene lost 0 bases, with 12 bases spanning the gap. The CDR3: CASRRGATSGNTIYF. In nucleotides, the CDR3 is TGTGCCAGCAGGCGGGGGGCTACCTCTGGAAACACCATATATTTT.

The chain is built from TRBV5-1 and TRBJ1-6; unclear D gene. The CDR3 totals 18 residues. Germline lookup yields CDR1 SGHRS and CDR2 YFSETQ. V was clipped by 1 base and J by 10 bases, with 24 bases between them. The CDR3 DNA follows: TGCGCCAGCAGCTTGAAGTCGGGGATGGGCCAAGCCCGCTCACCCCTCCACTTT. Encoded protein: CASSLKSGMGQARSPLHF.

The chain carries TRBV5-1 and TRBJ1-2, with D unresolved. Trimming removed 5 bases from V and 8 bases from J, with 16 bases in between. CDR1 is SGHRS and CDR2 is YFSETQ in the germline V gene. The CDR3 length is 13 residues. The CDR3 is CASRGDNEGGYTF. The CDR3 DNA reads as TGCGCCAGCAGGGGCGATAACGAAGGAGGCTACACCTTC.

This clone came up a few times. CDR3 sequence reads: CASTEGGGSSYEQYF. DNA for the CDR3: TGTGCCAGCACCGAGGGAGGGGGAAGCTCCTACGAGCAGTACTTC. J is TRBJ2-7 and V is TRBV25-1; weak D call: TRBD2 (7 bases). CDR3 length: 15 residues. Germline-derived CDR1 and CDR2 are MGHDK and SYGVNS. V gave up 7 bases and J gave up 0 bases, with 16 bases separating them.

The gene calls are TRBV28 and TRBJ1-6; possibly TRBD1 for D (5 bases). This CDR3 comprises 14 residues. V was clipped by 5 bases and J by 10 bases, with 15 bases between them. CDR1 MDHEN and CDR2 SYDVKM come from the germline V gene. CDR3 nucleotide sequence: TGTGCCAGCAGTACAGGTAGGGCAGGATCACCCCTCCACTTT. This translates into CASSTGRAGSPLHF.

V usage is TRBV2 and J usage is TRBJ1-5; D unresolved. V lost 5 bases and J lost 5, with 4 bases in between. Germline V gene data show CDR1 as SNHLY and CDR2 as FYNNEI. CDR3 length equals 11 residues. The chain's CDR3 is CASSYDQPQHF. The CDR3 DNA reads TGTGCCAGCAGTTATGATCAGCCCCAGCATTTT.

This rearrangement joins TRBV5-1 to TRBJ2-7; D gene ambiguous. V lost 0 bases, J lost 2 bases, and 12 bases lay in between. The CDR3 has 15 residues. Germline assignment: CDR1 SGHRS and CDR2 YFSETQ. DNA for the CDR3: TGCGCCAGCAGCTTGGGGTCAGTTATACCCTACGAGCAGTACTTC. It codes for CASSLGSVIPYEQYF.

This chain connects TRBV5-1 to TRBJ1-3, with no clear D. CDR1 and CDR2 (germline): SGHRS, YFSETQ. Trimming took off 0 bases at V and 0 bases at J, with 10 bases between the two ends. CDR3 length: 16 residues. This CDR3 reads CASSLGQASSGNTIYF. The DNA for the CDR3 is TGCGCCAGCAGCTTGGGGCAGGCAAGCTCTGGAAACACCATATATTTT.

This chain uses TRBV10-3 with TRBJ2-3; TRBD2 agrees at 11 bases. After removal of 4 bases from V and 2 bases from J, the junction contained 5 bases not matched to a gene. The CDR3 is 16 residues long. CDR1 is ENHRY and CDR2 is SYGVKD in the germline V gene. The CDR3 nucleotides are TGTGCCATCAGTGGATCGACTAGCGGGATCACAGATACGCAGTATTTT. Translated, it gives CAISGSTSGITDTQYF.

V is TRBV30 and J is TRBJ2-1; D is perhaps TRBD2 (6 bases). The V end was cut by 5 bases, the J end by 6 bases, with 11 bases between. The CDR3 spans 12 residues. Germline CDR1 is GTSNPN and CDR2 is SVGIG (reference sequence). The CDR3 bases are TGTGCCTGGTGGAGGGCCCCCAATGAGCAGTTCTTC. Amino acids: CAWWRAPNEQFF.

The rearrangement links TRBV19 to TRBJ2-7, with 8 bases identical to TRBD1. This CDR3 has 15 residues. CDR1 is LNHDA and CDR2 is SQIVND in the germline V gene (reference sequence). J was trimmed by 1 base and V by 5 bases; bases with no gene match: 7. CDR3 loop: CASSSGQGVSYEQYF. The CDR3 DNA reads TGTGCCAGTAGTTCTGGACAGGGAGTATCCTACGAGCAGTACTTC.

This clone was recorded only once. This chain connects TRBV3-1 (or the pseudogene TRBV3-2) to TRBJ1-1; 7 bases align to TRBD1. Germline V CDR1 and CDR2: LGHDT, YNNKEL (reference sequence). The CDR3 extends over 15 amino acids. J gave up 4 bases and V 0 bases, and 5 bases lay outside the gene matches. The DNA of the CDR3 is TGTGCCAGCAGCCAAGATCCCCCAGGGGGCACTGAAGCTTTCTTT. It specifies CASSQDPPGGTEAFF.

In this sample, this clone turned up once. The genes are TRBV6-5 and TRBJ1-6; 8 bases are a match to TRBD1. The CDR3 has 16 amino acids. The junction had 11 bases not matched to a gene; V was cut back by 0 bases and J by 13 bases. Germline V gene data show CDR1 as MNHEY and CDR2 as SVGAGI. The CDR3, as DNA: TGTGCCAGCAGTTACTCGCCAGGGACAGGAGAAACTCCCCTCCACTTT. Translating it yields CASSYSPGTGETPLHF.

V is TRBV20-1 and J is TRBJ2-7; the D gene is possibly TRBD1 (6 bases). Germline V lookup: CDR1 DFQATT, CDR2 SNEGSKA (reference sequence). Trimming took off 3 bases at V and 7 bases at J, with 13 bases between the two ends. This CDR3 has 12 residues. CDR3 region: CSASQDDREQYF. DNA of the CDR3: TGCAGTGCTAGTCAGGACGACAGGGAGCAGTACTTC.

The V call is TRBV30, the J call TRBJ2-1; TRBD2 might be the D (6 bases). CDR3 length: 13 residues. The germline CDR1 and CDR2 sequences are GTSNPN and SVGIG (reference sequence). The V and J ends lost 4 bases and 4 bases respectively, with 11 bases between them. The CDR3 region has the DNA TGTGCCTGGACCCCCGCGGGGTACAATGAGCAGTTCTTC. Translating it yields CAWTPAGYNEQFF.

The rearrangement uses TRBV7-2 and TRBJ1-2; no reliable D call. This CDR3 contains 14 residues. Per germline, CDR1 SGHTA and CDR2 FQGNSA. Between the trimmed V and J ends, which lost 5 bases and 5 bases, there was a span of 15 bases. In DNA form, the CDR3 reads TGTGCCAGCAGCGCGGTCGGGTCCCAGTATGGCTACACCTTC. Its translation is CASSAVGSQYGYTF.

The V and J genes are TRBV3-1 (or the pseudogene TRBV3-2) and TRBJ2-2, with TRBD1 matching over 7 bases. The germline CDR1 and CDR2 sequences are LGHDT and YNNKEL (reference sequence). V shed 1 base and J 0 bases; nucleotides not matched to a gene: 2. The CDR3 spans 16 residues. CDR3 sequence: CASSQVGGTNTGELFF. CDR3 nucleotide sequence: TGTGCCAGCAGCCAAGTAGGGGGCACGAACACCGGGGAGCTGTTTTTT.

The chain combines TRBV2 with TRBJ2-1, with 9 bases matching TRBD1. Unmatched junction bases numbered 7, after V lost 8 bases and J lost 5 bases. Germline CDR1 is SNHLY and CDR2 is FYNNEI. This CDR3 spans 14 amino acids. The CDR3 coding sequence is TGTGCCAGCGGACTGACAGGGGGGGACAATGAGCAGTTCTTC. It is translated as CASGLTGGDNEQFF.

This clone has a handful of counts. The V gene is TRBV5-1, the J gene TRBJ1-1; D not certain. The CDR3 is 15 amino acids. CDR1 and CDR2 from the germline V gene are SGHRS and YFSETQ. V was shortened by 0 bases and J by 1 base, with 10 bases between the two germline ends. The CDR3 is CASSLVAGTNTEAFF. In DNA form, the CDR3 reads TGCGCCAGCAGCTTGGTTGCAGGCACGAACACTGAAGCTTTCTTT.

The rearrangement links TRBV4-2 to TRBJ2-7, with 11 bases matching TRBD1. The V gene's germline CDR1 is LGHNA and CDR2 YNFKEQ. Losses at the gene ends were 0 bases for V and 4 bases for J; bases not matched to a gene: 5. The CDR3 contains 16 residues. The CDR3 DNA reads as TGTGCCAGCAGCCAAGAGGTTGGGACAGGGGGTTACGAGCAGTACTTC. Translation: CASSQEVGTGGYEQYF.

V gene TRBV6-5 combines with J gene TRBJ2-5, with TRBD1 identical over 10 bases. Trimming removed 6 bases from V and 6 bases from J; junction bases left unmatched: 7. Germline CDR1 MNHEY, CDR2 SVGAGI. CDR3 length equals 14 residues. The CDR3 region is CASSFDRGRKTQYF. Here the CDR3 DNA reads TGTGCCAGCAGCTTTGACAGGGGGCGGAAGACCCAGTACTTC.

CDR3 loop: CASSLGQGNSPLHF. The CDR3 nucleotides read TGTGCCAGCAGCTTGGGGCAGGGTAATTCACCCCTCCACTTT. The rearrangement joins TRBV5-4 to TRBJ1-6; D perhaps matches TRBD1 (5 bases). Germline-derived CDR1 and CDR2 are SGHNT and YYREEE (reference sequence). V dropped 0 bases and J dropped 6 bases, with 7 bases sitting between them. This CDR3 has 14 residues.